This T cell receptor (beta chain) is drawn from a study of human T cells and chemical hapten exposure. Looking at the study overall: TCR yields per sample varied, mainly owing to small pooled library volume differences.

How the authors handled the data: Sampled TCR counts reached a median of approximately 100,000 per sample, with values ranging from roughly 20,000 to 700,000. TCRdb re-derived calls from the RACE reads in MiXCR, one entry per CDR3 protein. The authors' filters were not applied to this entry. The repertoire holds 50,000 to 65,000 distinct CDR3 sequences, with about 10% as singletons. The time point was: pre-sensitization, week 0. Treatment reported: therapeutic diphenylcyclopropenone sensitization with weekly scalp DPC. Participating donors were patients with alopecia, aged 18 to 70 years, considered appropriate candidates for DPC. There are many counts of this clonotype. The germline V gene encodes CDR1 MGHRA and CDR2 YSYEKL. The CDR3 sequence is 13 residues long. Trimming left V 3 bases short and J 6 bases short, with 12 bases between.

This sequence originates from a woman between 35 and 50 years old with alopecia areata. Some clones in this sample may be carry-over from other donors' samples. The material sequenced was whole blood, taken in connection with sensitization to the hapten diphenylcyclopropenone (DPC). The V and J genes are TRBV4-1 and TRBJ2-7, with D tentatively TRBD1 (6 bases). The CDR3 DNA reads as TGCGCCAGCAGCCACGGAACCAGGGGCGAGCAGTACTTC. Protein sequence: CASSHGTRGEQYF.